This TCR beta chain was profiled in a study of cytomegalovirus exposure and HLA in healthy donors. Study conclusions and caveats: The finding came from a later analysis; first-cohort TCR clusters tended to co-occur in the 90 to 150 validation repertoires. Among the CMV-associated chains, three were confirmed in vitro as specific for CMV antigens.

The CDR3 totals 15 residues. V was clipped by 3 bases and J by 0 bases; unmatched bases: 5. Germline V gene sequence: CDR1 LGHNA, CDR2 YNFKEQ. Details on this clone: Its target is unknown.

Repertoires were generated with immunoSEQ multiplex PCR, while TCRdb's copy carries only in-frame clones and drops some. The sample shows about 280,000 clones, roughly 90% of them seen only once. The chain is built from TRBV4-2 and TRBJ2-7; 7 nucleotides line up with TRBD1. Sequencing was performed on PBMCs. The receptor's source is a woman between 18 and 29 years old in good health and CMV-seronegative. The CDR3 nucleotides read TGTGCCAGCAGCCAGAACAGGGGACACTCCTACGAGCAGTACTTC. It translates to CASSQNRGHSYEQYF.